One sample yielded the 24 T cell receptor beta chains listed below, sequenced in a study of T cells after yellow fever vaccination. TCRdb re-derived calls from the 5' RACE reads in MiXCR, one entry per CDR3 protein. The sample yields roughly 120,000 distinct CDR3 sequences, about 6.8% seen once. The source material was CD4+ T cells sorted from PBMCs, sampled roughly 47 days after the first yellow fever vaccination. The receptors here all came from a man between 18 and 29 years old who received the YFV17D yellow fever vaccine.

This clonotype was seen ten or more times. The gene calls are TRBV6-6 and TRBJ2-5, with 8 bases lining up with TRBD1. The V gene's germline CDR1 is MNHNY and CDR2 SVGAGI (reference sequence). The CDR3 has 13 residues. Germline trimming cut 9 bases from V and 5 bases from J; bases unmatched to any gene: 8. The DNA of the CDR3 is TGTGCCAGTACCCAGGGGGCGCTTGAGACCCAGTACTTC. Translation gives CASTQGALETQYF.

This clonotype was recorded at least ten times. The gene calls are TRBV5-6 and TRBJ2-7; D ambiguous. Trimming removed 3 bases at V and 7 bases at J, with 8 bases between. The CDR3 totals 11 residues. Germline V lookup: CDR1 SGHDT, CDR2 YYEEEE. The CDR3 DNA is TGTGCCAGCAGCTCCTCGTGGGAGCAGTACTTC. It codes for CASSSSWEQYF.

This clonotype was recorded at least ten times. The chain has TRBV7-9 and TRBJ2-7; 8 nucleotides agree with TRBD2. CDR3 length: 15 amino acids. CDR1 and CDR2 (germline): SEHNR, FQNEAQ (reference sequence). V lost 2 bases, J lost 0 bases, and 3 bases stayed unmatched. The CDR3 region is CASSLTSGGSYEQYV. For the CDR3, the DNA is TGTGCCAGCAGCTTAACCAGCGGGGGCTCCTACGAGCAGTACGTC.

This clonotype was detected ten times or more. The genes are TRBV10-3 and TRBJ2-7; TRBD2 might be the D (6 bases). V shed 4 bases and J shed 10 bases, with 17 bases lying between them. This CDR3 is 13 amino acids long. CDR1 is ENHRY, CDR2 SYGVKD, per germline. The CDR3 sequence: CAISVTGLEDQYV. CDR3 DNA sequence: TGTGCCATCAGTGTAACGGGACTGGAAGATCAGTACGTC.

J is TRBJ2-5 and V is TRBV4-3, with D possibly being TRBD2 (7 bases). Trimming pared 0 bases from V and 4 bases from J, leaving 15 bases between. The CDR3 runs 16 residues. CDR1 is LGHNA and CDR2 is YSLEER in the germline V gene. The CDR3 coding sequence is TGCGCCAGCAGCCAAGAGAGGTGGGGGGGCACAGAGACCCAGTACTTC. Protein: CASSQERWGGTETQYF.

There are a few counts of this clonotype. The gene calls are TRBV29-1 and TRBJ1-2, with no clear D. Per germline, CDR1 SQVTM and CDR2 ANQGSEA. This CDR3 has 13 residues. Trimming left V 7 bases short and J 6 bases short, with 18 bases between. CDR3 in DNA: TGCAGCGCAAACGCGATCGCAGCAGATGGCTACACCTTC. Its translation is CSANAIAADGYTF.

This clonotype was recorded many times. The chain couples TRBV7-9 to TRBJ2-1; D unresolved. The germline CDR1 and CDR2 sequences are SEHNR and FQNEAQ (reference sequence). CDR3 size: 14 residues. Trimming removed 6 bases from V and 2 bases from J, with 11 bases in between. CDR3: CASRQDATYNEQFF. CDR3 nucleotides: TGTGCCAGCAGACAAGACGCGACCTACAATGAGCAGTTCTTC.

Note on this clonotype: Since a much larger clone is just one base distant, this may be a read error. J is TRBJ1-1 and V is TRBV9; D is unclear. Germline CDR1 and CDR2: SGDLS and YYNGEE. CDR3 length: 11 residues. The DNA for the CDR3 is TGTACCAGCGGGAGCGGGGATGAAGCTTTCTTT. It translates to CTSGSGDEAFF.

This clonotype was recorded at least ten times. The rearrangement uses TRBV7-2 and TRBJ1-2; D is possibly TRBD1 (5 bases). The CDR3 contains 15 residues. Between the trimmed V and J ends, which lost 0 bases and 0 bases, there was a span of 8 bases. In germline, CDR1 is SGHTA, CDR2 FQGNSA. The CDR3 loop reads CASSLAPGTNYGYTF. As DNA, the CDR3 is TGTGCCAGCAGCTTAGCCCCAGGGACTAACTATGGCTACACCTTC.

Only a few counts were recorded for this clonotype. V and J are TRBV5-1 and TRBJ1-2, with TRBD1 matching 7 bases. The junction had 7 bases not matched to a gene; V was cut back by 0 bases and J by 5 bases. The CDR3 loop spans 15 amino acids. Germline values: CDR1 SGHRS, CDR2 YFSETQ. Written as DNA, the CDR3 is TGCGCCAGCAGCTTGGCCAGACAGGGCGGATATGGCTACACCTTC. Amino acid sequence: CASSLARQGGYGYTF.

This clonotype was recorded at least ten times. The V and J genes are TRBV27 and TRBJ2-5; possible D gene TRBD1, 6 bases. The CDR3 is 15 amino acids. V shed 5 bases and J shed 4 bases, with 17 bases lying between them. Germline V CDR1 and CDR2: MNHEY, SMNVEV (reference sequence). The CDR3: CASSLSGESGETQYF. Here the CDR3 DNA reads TGTGCCAGCAGTCTCTCAGGGGAGAGCGGAGAGACCCAGTACTTC.

This clonotype was detected many times. The chain links TRBV6-1 to TRBJ2-1; D may correspond to TRBD1 or TRBD2 (6 bases each). The CDR3 runs to 13 residues. The germline V gene has CDR1 MNHNS and CDR2 SASEGT. V was pared by 5 bases and J by 10 bases, with 15 bases between. CDR3 coding DNA: TGTGCCAGCAGTCCCCCGGGGGCGGACGAGCAGTTCTTC. It specifies CASSPPGADEQFF.

This clonotype occurred many times. CDR3 sequence: CASSLRGRQPQHF. The CDR3 nucleotides are TGTGCCAGCAGTTTAAGGGGGCGGCAGCCCCAGCATTTT. The rearrangement joins TRBV12-3 or TRBV12-4 to TRBJ1-5; TRBD1 agrees at 7 bases. There are 13 residues in the CDR3. Trimming at V came to 2 bases and at J to 7 bases, leaving 2 bases not matched to a gene.

This clonotype was recorded many times. Here the CDR3 DNA reads TGTGCCTCCAACCTCGGGCGTGGAATGAACACTGAAGCTTTCTTT. The encoded protein is CASNLGRGMNTEAFF. The genes are TRBV6-1 and TRBJ1-1; D unresolved. Germline CDR1 reads MNHNS; CDR2 reads SASEGT. V was cut by 11 bases and J by 0 bases, with 19 bases left in between. The CDR3 contains 15 residues.

This clonotype was counted many times. This chain uses TRBV5-1 with TRBJ1-1; D might be TRBD1 (6 bases). The CDR3 covers 14 residues. The germline V gene has CDR1 SGHRS and CDR2 YFSETQ. Deletions cut 3 bases from V and 2 bases from J, with 11 bases between. This chain's CDR3 is CASSSTTGNTEAFF. In DNA, the CDR3 is TGCGCCAGCAGCTCCACGACAGGAAACACTGAAGCTTTCTTT.

The sample holds many counts of this clonotype. The rearrangement joins TRBV20-1 to TRBJ2-7; 9 bases agree with TRBD1. Germline V gives CDR1 DFQATT, CDR2 SNEGSKA (reference sequence). CDR3 length: 15 amino acids. After removal of 6 bases from V and 2 bases from J, the junction contained 11 bases not matched to a gene. The CDR3 bases are TGCAGTGCCCAACTTCCGGGACAGGGAACCTACGAGCAGTACTTC. It is translated as CSAQLPGQGTYEQYF.

The genes are TRBV7-9 and TRBJ1-6; 7 bases match TRBD1. The CDR3 runs to 15 residues. Germline trimming cut 5 bases from V and 9 bases from J; bases unmatched to any gene: 10. CDR1 is SEHNR and CDR2 is FQNEAQ in the germline V gene (reference sequence). CDR3 DNA sequence: TGTGCCAGCAGCCCAGCCGGGACAGTCCGTTCACCCCTCCACTTT. Residues: CASSPAGTVRSPLHF.

This clonotype occurred many times. This sequence joins TRBV5-1 and TRBJ1-1; 8 bases are a match to TRBD1. J was trimmed by 4 bases and V by 4 bases; bases with no gene match: 15. The V gene's germline CDR1 is SGHRS and CDR2 YFSETQ. The CDR3 is 17 amino acids. The CDR3: CASSPRAPTGATTEAFF. CDR3 nucleotides: TGCGCCAGCAGCCCGCGCGCGCCGACAGGGGCGACCACTGAAGCTTTCTTT.

The chain combines TRBV5-1 with TRBJ2-5; 8 bases map to TRBD2. Germline V gives CDR1 SGHRS, CDR2 YFSETQ. CDR3 length: 14 amino acids. The J segment lost 3 bases and the V segment lost 4 bases, leaving 5 bases of the junction unmatched. In nucleotides, the CDR3 is TGCGCCAGCAGCCACGGGGGGGGTAAAGAGACCCAGTACTTC. Its translation: CASSHGGGKETQYF. The whole variable domain, filled in from reference TRBV5-1 and TRBJ2-5, reads KAGVTQTPRYLIKTRGQQVTLSCSPISGHRSVSWYQQTPGQGLQFLFEYFSETQRNKGNFPGRFSGRQFSNSRSEMNVSTLELGDSALYLCASSHGGGKETQYFGPGTRLLVL.

This clonotype was seen at least ten times. The J gene is TRBJ2-5, the V gene TRBV12-3 or TRBV12-4; 11 positions match TRBD2. After removal of 3 bases from V and 5 bases from J, the junction contained 5 bases not matched to a gene. The CDR3 loop spans 15 amino acids. The DNA of the CDR3 is TGTGCCAGCAGTTTCGGTAGCGGGGGGGCCGAGACCCAGTACTTC. It yields the protein CASSFGSGGAETQYF.

This clonotype was picked up many times. The chain couples TRBV7-2 to TRBJ1-1, with a tentative D call TRBD1 (6 bases). Germline V gives CDR1 SGHTA, CDR2 FQGNSA. V shed 5 bases and J shed 5 bases, with 18 bases lying between them. This CDR3 spans 15 amino acids. The CDR3 DNA reads TGTGCCAGCAGCCCGCAGGTGGGGGGCGGAACTGAAGCTTTCTTT. Translation: CASSPQVGGGTEAFF. The full variable domain, completed using reference TRBV7-2 and TRBJ1-1, is GAGVSQSPSNKVTEKGKDVELRCDPISGHTALYWYRQSLGQGLEFLIYFQGNSAPDKSGLPSDRFSAERTGGSVSTLTIQRTQQEDSAVYLCASSPQVGGGTEAFFGQGTRLTVV.

This clonotype was counted at least ten times. The chain is built from TRBV5-1 and TRBJ2-1, with unresolved D. Deletions cut 0 bases from V and 7 bases from J, with 8 bases between. The CDR3 consists of 13 residues. Per the germline V gene, CDR1 is SGHRS and CDR2 is YFSETQ. CDR3 bases: TGCGCCAGCAGCTTGGGTCCGGAGAATGAGCAGTTCTTC. Translation gives CASSLGPENEQFF.

This clonotype was seen repeatedly, ten times or more. The J gene is TRBJ1-6, the V gene TRBV10-3; 11 nucleotides match TRBD1. The germline V gene encodes CDR1 ENHRY and CDR2 SYGVKD. V was pared by 8 bases and J by 10 bases, with 4 bases of the junction left unmatched. The CDR3 spans 13 residues. The CDR3 DNA reads as TGTGCCATCCGGACAGGGGGCAGGTCACCCCTCCACTTT. Its protein product is CAIRTGGRSPLHF.

This clonotype was seen repeatedly, ten times or more. The J gene is TRBJ2-5, the V gene TRBV12-3 or TRBV12-4; 11 bases fit TRBD2. V lost 3 bases to trimming and J lost 3 bases; unmatched junction nucleotides: 0. The CDR3 covers 14 residues. The DNA of the CDR3 is TGTGCCAGCAGTTTTAGCGGGGGGGAAGAGACCCAGTACTTC. Amino acids: CASSFSGGEETQYF.